The clone carrying this T cell receptor (beta chain) has a single count. Its antigen is not known. This sample was taken from a study of OX40 agonist ivuxolimab in advanced cancers. Study context: Patients assigned to dose escalation were diagnosed with hepatocellular carcinoma, melanoma, renal cell or head and neck cancer. A mean age of about 59 years, range about 23 to 90, was recorded, and 70% to 85% were male.

This table comes from immunoSEQ multiplex PCR, and its TCRdb copy is limited to in-frame clones, with some not included. The repertoire holds tens of thousands of clones, 82% seen once, with approximately 0.4% in the top ten. Germline V gene data show CDR1 as KGHSH and CDR2 as LQKENI. CDR3 length: 14 amino acids. V trimming: 5 bases; J trimming: 7 bases; junction bases outside the gene matches: 6. Study-wide results and limits: Also showing low normalized T-cell clonal expansion were some of the nonresponders.

Any history of autoimmune disease or systemic immunosuppression disqualified patients. The clonotype was recovered from an adult with an advanced solid tumor such as melanoma, head and neck, liver or kidney cancer. The chain has TRBV18 and TRBJ1-4, with 8 nucleotides matching TRBD1. Sequences were derived from CD4+ or CD8+ T cells sorted from blood, sampled in a trial of the OX40 agonist ivuxolimab. The CDR3 sequence is CASSLTGVREKLFF. CDR3 nucleotides: TGTGCCAGCTCATTGACAGGGGTTCGTGAAAAACTGTTTTTT.